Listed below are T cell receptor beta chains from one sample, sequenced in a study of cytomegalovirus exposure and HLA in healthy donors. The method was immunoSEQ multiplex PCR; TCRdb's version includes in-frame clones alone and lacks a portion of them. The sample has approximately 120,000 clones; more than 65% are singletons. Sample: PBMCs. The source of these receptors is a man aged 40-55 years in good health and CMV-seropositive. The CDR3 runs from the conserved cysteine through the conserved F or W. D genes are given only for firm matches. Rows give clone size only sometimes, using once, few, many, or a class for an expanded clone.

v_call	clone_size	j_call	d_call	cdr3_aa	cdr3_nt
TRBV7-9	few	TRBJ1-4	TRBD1	CASSLGQGGEKLFF	TGTGCCAGCAGCTTGGGACAGGGTGGCGAAAAACTGTTTTTT
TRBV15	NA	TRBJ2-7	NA	CATSTAGAHEQYF	TGTGCCACCAGCACCGCAGGGGCACACGAGCAGTACTTC
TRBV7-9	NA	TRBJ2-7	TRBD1	CASSLAMMDRLYEQYF	TGTGCCAGCAGCTTAGCGATGATGGACAGGCTTTACGAGCAGTACTTC
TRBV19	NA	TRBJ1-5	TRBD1	CASRTGTVSTGGPQHF	TGTGCCAGTAGAACGGGGACAGTTTCTACAGGAGGACCCCAGCATTTT
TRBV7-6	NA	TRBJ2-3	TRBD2	CASSNALAGGVDTQYF	TGTGCCAGCAGCAATGCACTAGCGGGGGGGGTAGATACGCAGTATTTT
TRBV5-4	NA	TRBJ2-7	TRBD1	CASSSPGGQAQYF	TGTGCCAGCAGCAGCCCAGGGGGCCAAGCCCAGTACTTC
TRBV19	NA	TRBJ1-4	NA	CASSPRTRATNEKLFF	TGTGCCAGTAGTCCGAGGACACGAGCAACTAATGAAAAACTGTTTTTT
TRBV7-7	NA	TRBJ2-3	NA	CASLLEGCTDTQYF	TGTGCTAGCCTCCTTGAGGGTTGCACAGATACGCAGTATTTT
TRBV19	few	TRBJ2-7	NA	CASSVSSYEQYF	TGTGCCAGTAGTGTGAGCTCCTACGAGCAGTACTTC
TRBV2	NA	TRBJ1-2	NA	CASSPGPNYGYTF	TGTGCCAGCAGTCCAGGGCCTAACTATGGCTACACCTTC
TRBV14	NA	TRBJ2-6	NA	CASSSGLSVVVSGANVLTF	TGTGCCAGCAGCTCAGGGTTATCAGTGGTAGTCTCTGGGGCCAACGTCCTGACTTTC
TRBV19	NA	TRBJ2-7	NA	CAADRSSFYEQYF	TGTGCTGCAGACAGATCCTCCTTCTACGAGCAGTACTTC
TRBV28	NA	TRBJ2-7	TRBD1	CASRPGQNYEQYF	TGTGCCAGCAGGCCGGGACAGAACTACGAGCAGTACTTC